The 9 T cell receptor beta chains reported below all come from one sample, sequenced in a study of T cells in Graves' hyperthyroidism and ophthalmopathy. The source material, RNA transcripts, was used to amplify TCR beta CDR3 regions. HTBI primers were used for first-round RT-PCR of the TCR CDR3. MiXCR was run by TCRdb on the multiplex PCR reads, yielding one entry per CDR3 protein. The top ten clones hold more than 30% of a sample with hundreds of thousands of distinct CDR3 sequences, around 21% of them seen once. The sample taken for sequencing was blood. These receptors were obtained from a man aged 25-40 years with Graves' ophthalmopathy.

The chain carries TRBV6-2 or TRBV6-3 and TRBJ2-1; 8 bases agree with TRBD1. Germline CDR1 MNHEY, CDR2 SVGEGT. The V gene end was trimmed by 0 bases and the J gene end by 6 bases; junction bases not matched to a gene: 10. The CDR3 sequence is 17 residues long. CDR3 coding DNA: TGTGCCAGCAGTTACTCGCCCACCCGACAGGGGACCAATGAGCAGTTCTTC. Residues: CASSYSPTRQGTNEQFF.

The chain employs TRBV30 and TRBJ1-1; D unclear. The CDR3 consists of 13 residues. The V end lost 1 base, the J end lost 0 bases, and 6 bases lay between the germline ends. Germline V CDR1 and CDR2: GTSNPN, SVGIG (reference sequence). CDR3: CAWSGPLNTEAFF. CDR3 coding DNA: TGTGCCTGGAGTGGACCCTTGAACACTGAAGCTTTCTTT.

The chain has TRBV27 and TRBJ2-1; possibly TRBD1 for D (6 bases). The CDR3 covers 16 residues. CDR1 and CDR2 from the germline V gene are MNHEY and SMNVEV (reference sequence). Trimming shortened V by 2 bases and J by 1 base, and 12 bases separated the two germline ends. CDR3 amino acids: CASSLNTGRSYNEQFF. In nucleotides, the CDR3 is TGTGCCAGCAGTTTAAATACAGGGCGATCCTACAATGAGCAGTTCTTC.

The chain joins TRBV4-1 to TRBJ2-7; 11 bases are shared with TRBD2. The germline CDR1 and CDR2 sequences are MGHRA and YSYEKL. The CDR3 is made up of 16 amino acids. Trimming at V came to 5 bases and at J to 0 bases, leaving 6 bases not matched to a gene. CDR3: CASSSGTSGLSYEQYF. The DNA of the CDR3 is TGCGCCAGCAGCTCCGGGACTAGCGGACTCTCCTACGAGCAGTACTTC.

This clonotype appeared many times. CDR3 residues: CASSPGQGGRELFF. DNA of the CDR3: TGTGCCAGCAGTCCCGGACAGGGCGGCAGGGAGCTGTTTTTT. The rearrangement joins TRBV28 to TRBJ2-2; TRBD1 aligns across 8 bases. The germline V gene has CDR1 MDHEN and CDR2 SYDVKM. This CDR3 is built from 14 residues. The trim removed 5 bases at V and 9 bases at J, leaving 8 bases unmatched. Based on the CDR3 plus reference TRBV28 and TRBJ2-2, the full variable domain is DVKVTQSSRYLVKRTGEKVFLECVQDMDHENMFWYRQDPGLGLRLIYFSYDVKMKEKGDIPEGYSVSREKKERFSLILESASTNQTSMYLCASSPGQGGRELFFGEGSRLTVL.

In this sample, this clonotype turned up a few times. The chain joins TRBV12-3 or TRBV12-4 to TRBJ1-2; possibly TRBD1 for D (6 bases). Trimming cost V 7 bases and J 0 bases, with 15 bases left between them. The CDR3 runs 15 residues. CDR3 loop: CASTRGPFSNYGYTF. The CDR3 DNA is TGTGCCAGCACCAGGGGACCTTTTTCTAACTATGGCTACACCTTC.

DNA of the CDR3: TGTGCCAGCAGTCGCCTGGGACTAGCGGGACCAGATACGCAGTATTTT. The encoded protein is CASSRLGLAGPDTQYF. V usage is TRBV27 and J usage is TRBJ2-3; 13 bases are shared with TRBD2. Germline-derived CDR1 and CDR2 are MNHEY and SMNVEV (reference sequence). The CDR3 runs to 16 residues. After removal of 5 bases from V and 4 bases from J, the junction contained 6 bases not matched to a gene.

This clonotype was observed many times. This rearrangement joins TRBV6-2 or TRBV6-3 to TRBJ2-7; 9 positions match TRBD1. The V and J ends lost 5 bases and 4 bases, in that order; junction bases with no gene match: 6. Germline CDR1 and CDR2: MNHEY and SVGEGT. The CDR3 is made up of 14 amino acids. The CDR3 coding sequence is TGTGCCAGCAGTGACACCGGGACAGGGTACGAGCAGTACTTC. It yields the protein CASSDTGTGYEQYF.

DNA of the CDR3: TGTGCCAGCAGCGTAGCTCTAGCGGGCCACTACAATGAGCAGTTCTTC. It translates to CASSVALAGHYNEQFF. This chain uses TRBV9 with TRBJ2-1; 8 positions agree with TRBD2. Unmatched junction bases numbered 5, after V lost 0 bases and J lost 3 bases. CDR1 is SGDLS, CDR2 YYNGEE, per germline. This CDR3 spans 16 amino acids.